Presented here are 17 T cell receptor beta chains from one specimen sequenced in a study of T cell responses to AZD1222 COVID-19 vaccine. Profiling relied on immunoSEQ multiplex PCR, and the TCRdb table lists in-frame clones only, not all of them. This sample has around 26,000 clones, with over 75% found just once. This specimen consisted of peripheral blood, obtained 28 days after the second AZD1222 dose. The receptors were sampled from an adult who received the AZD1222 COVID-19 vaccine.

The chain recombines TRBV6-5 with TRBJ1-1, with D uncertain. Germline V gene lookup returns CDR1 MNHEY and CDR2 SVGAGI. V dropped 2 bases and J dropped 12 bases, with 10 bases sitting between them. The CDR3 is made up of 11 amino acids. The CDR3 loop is CASSYDGFPFF. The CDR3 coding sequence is TGTGCCAGCAGTTACGACGGGTTTCCTTTCTTT.

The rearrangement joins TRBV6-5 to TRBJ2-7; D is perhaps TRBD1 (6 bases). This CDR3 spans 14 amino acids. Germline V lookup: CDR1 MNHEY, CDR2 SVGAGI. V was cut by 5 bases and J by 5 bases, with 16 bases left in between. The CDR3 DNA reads TGTGCCAGCAGTCGCCACAGGGAAGCGGACGAGCAGTACTTC. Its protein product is CASSRHREADEQYF.

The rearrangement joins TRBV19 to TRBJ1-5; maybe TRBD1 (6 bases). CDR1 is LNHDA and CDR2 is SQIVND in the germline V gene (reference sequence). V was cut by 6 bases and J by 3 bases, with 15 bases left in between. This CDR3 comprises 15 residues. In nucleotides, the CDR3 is TGTGCCAGTAGCCCGGACAGACCCCCCAATCAGCCCCAGCATTTT. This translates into CASSPDRPPNQPQHF.

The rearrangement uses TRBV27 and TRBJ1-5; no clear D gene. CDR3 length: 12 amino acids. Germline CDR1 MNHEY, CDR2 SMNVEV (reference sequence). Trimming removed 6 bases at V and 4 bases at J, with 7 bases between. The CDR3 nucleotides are TGTGCCAGCAGAAAATTTAATCAGCCCCAGCATTTT. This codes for CASRKFNQPQHF.

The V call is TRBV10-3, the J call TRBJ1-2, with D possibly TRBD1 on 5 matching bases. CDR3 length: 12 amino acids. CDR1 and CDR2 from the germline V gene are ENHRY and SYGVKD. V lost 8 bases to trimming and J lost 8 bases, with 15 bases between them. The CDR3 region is CAIRGTMMGYTF. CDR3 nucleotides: TGTGCCATCCGCGGGACCATGATGGGCTACACCTTC.

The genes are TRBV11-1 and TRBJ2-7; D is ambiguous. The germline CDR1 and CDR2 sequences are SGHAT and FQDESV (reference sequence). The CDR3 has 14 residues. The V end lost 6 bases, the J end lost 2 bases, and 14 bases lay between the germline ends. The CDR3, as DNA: TGTGCCAGCAGAACCCGGACGGAGACCTACGAGCAGTACTTC. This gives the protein CASRTRTETYEQYF.

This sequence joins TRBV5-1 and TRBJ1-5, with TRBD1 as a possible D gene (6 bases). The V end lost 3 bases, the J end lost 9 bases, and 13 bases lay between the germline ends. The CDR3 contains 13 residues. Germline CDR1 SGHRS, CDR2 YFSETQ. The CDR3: CASSSQGTWPQHF. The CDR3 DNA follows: TGCGCCAGCAGCTCTCAGGGGACCTGGCCCCAGCATTTT.

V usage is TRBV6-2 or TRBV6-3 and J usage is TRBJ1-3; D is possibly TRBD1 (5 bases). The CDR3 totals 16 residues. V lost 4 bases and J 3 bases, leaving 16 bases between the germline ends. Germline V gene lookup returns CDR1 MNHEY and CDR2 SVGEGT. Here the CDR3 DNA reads TGTGCCAGCAGTTCGGACATTCCGGGGATTGGAAACACCATATATTTT. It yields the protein CASSSDIPGIGNTIYF.

CDR3 in DNA: TGCAGCGCCCGGGACAGCGAAGGCTACACCTTC. The encoded protein is CSARDSEGYTF. The chain combines TRBV29-1 with TRBJ1-2, with 7 nucleotides matching TRBD1. The germline V gene encodes CDR1 SQVTM and CDR2 ANQGSEA. CDR3 length: 11 residues. V shed 7 bases and J 8 bases; nucleotides not matched to a gene: 7.

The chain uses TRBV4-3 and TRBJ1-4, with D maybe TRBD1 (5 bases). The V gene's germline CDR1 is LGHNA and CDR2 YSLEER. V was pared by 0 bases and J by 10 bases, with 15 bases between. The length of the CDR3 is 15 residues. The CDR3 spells CASSQEGTSGVKLFF. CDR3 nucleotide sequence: TGCGCCAGCAGCCAAGAGGGGACTAGCGGGGTAAAACTGTTTTTT.

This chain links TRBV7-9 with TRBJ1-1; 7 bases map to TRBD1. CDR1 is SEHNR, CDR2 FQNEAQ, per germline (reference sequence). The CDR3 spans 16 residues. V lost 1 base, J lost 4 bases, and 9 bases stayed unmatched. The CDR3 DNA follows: TGTGCCAGCAGCTTAGAGCCAGGGGGGTTCGGCACTGAAGCTTTCTTT. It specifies CASSLEPGGFGTEAFF.

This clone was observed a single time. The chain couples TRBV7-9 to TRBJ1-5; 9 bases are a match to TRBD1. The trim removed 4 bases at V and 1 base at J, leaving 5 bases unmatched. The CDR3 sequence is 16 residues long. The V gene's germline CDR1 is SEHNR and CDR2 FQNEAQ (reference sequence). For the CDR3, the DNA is TGTGCCAGCAGCTCATCCGGGACAGGGAGCAATCAGCCCCAGCATTTT. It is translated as CASSSSGTGSNQPQHF.

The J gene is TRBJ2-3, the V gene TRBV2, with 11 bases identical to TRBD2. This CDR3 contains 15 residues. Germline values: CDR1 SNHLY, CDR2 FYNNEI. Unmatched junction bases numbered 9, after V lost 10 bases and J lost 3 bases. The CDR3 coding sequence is TGTGCCACCTTTAGCGGGGGGGCCATAACAGATACGCAGTATTTT. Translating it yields CATFSGGAITDTQYF.

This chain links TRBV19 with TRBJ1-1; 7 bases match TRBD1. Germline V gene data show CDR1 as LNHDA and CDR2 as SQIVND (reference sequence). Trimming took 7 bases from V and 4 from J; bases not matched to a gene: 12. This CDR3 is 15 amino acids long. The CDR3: CASKTGTDYGTEAFF. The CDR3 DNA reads TGTGCCAGTAAGACCGGGACAGACTACGGCACTGAAGCTTTCTTT. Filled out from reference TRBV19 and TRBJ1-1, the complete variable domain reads DGGITQSPKYLFRKEGQNVTLSCEQNLNHDAMYWYRQDPGQGLRLIYYSQIVNDFQKGDIAEGYSVSREKKESFPLTVTSAQKNPTAFYLCASKTGTDYGTEAFFGQGTRLTVV.

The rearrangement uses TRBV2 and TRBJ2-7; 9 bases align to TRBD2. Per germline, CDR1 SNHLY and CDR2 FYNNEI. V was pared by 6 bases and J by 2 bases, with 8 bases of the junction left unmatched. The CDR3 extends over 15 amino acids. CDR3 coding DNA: TGTGCCAGCAGGGGAGCGGGGGGTCGCCCCTACGAGCAGTACTTC. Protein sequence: CASRGAGGRPYEQYF.

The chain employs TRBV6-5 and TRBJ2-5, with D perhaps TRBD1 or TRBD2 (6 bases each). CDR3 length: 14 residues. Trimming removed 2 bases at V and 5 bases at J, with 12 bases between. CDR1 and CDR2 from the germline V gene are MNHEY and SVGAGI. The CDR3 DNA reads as TGTGCCAGCAGTTACGGGGGGCCGGGTGAGACCCAGTACTTC. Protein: CASSYGGPGETQYF.

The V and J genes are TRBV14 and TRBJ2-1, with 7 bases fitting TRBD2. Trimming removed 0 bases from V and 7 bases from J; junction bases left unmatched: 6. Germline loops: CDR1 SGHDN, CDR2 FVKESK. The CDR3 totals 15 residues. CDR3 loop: CASSQDLGGRNEQFF. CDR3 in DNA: TGTGCCAGCAGCCAAGATCTGGGGGGGAGGAATGAGCAGTTCTTC.